The 8 T cell receptor beta chains below were found in one sample sequenced in a study of Tregs in tolerant kidney transplant recipients. The assay was immunoSEQ multiplex PCR, and TCRdb's table has in-frame clones only and misses some. The sample has around 30,000 clones; 82% are singletons. Their recognized antigens are unknown. The sample comprised Tregs from blood cultured with allogeneic cells. The receptors stem from a human donor in good health.

The chain couples TRBV6-5 to TRBJ1-2; perhaps TRBD1 as D (5 bases). The CDR3 runs 12 residues. Germline loops: CDR1 MNHEY, CDR2 SVGAGI. V lost 6 bases to trimming and J lost 7 bases, with 12 bases between them. CDR3 nucleotides: TGTGCCAGCAGCCCCCAGGGAGGTGGCTACACCTTC. It yields the protein CASSPQGGGYTF.

This clone turned up a few times. The chain combines TRBV6-5 with TRBJ1-3, with 10 bases aligning to TRBD1. Germline CDR1 MNHEY, CDR2 SVGAGI. V lost 6 bases, J lost 6 bases, and 8 bases stayed unmatched. The CDR3 totals 15 residues. The CDR3 loop reads CASSATGTGENTIYF. DNA of the CDR3: TGTGCCAGCAGCGCGACCGGGACAGGGGAAAACACCATATATTTT.

This chain links TRBV4-1 with TRBJ2-1; D is undetermined. CDR3 length: 16 amino acids. CDR1 and CDR2 (germline): MGHRA, YSYEKL. V dropped 0 bases and J dropped 2 bases, with 11 bases sitting between them. In DNA, the CDR3 is TGCGCCAGCAGCCAAGATTGGAGTGGGGCCTACAATGAGCAGTTCTTC. It encodes CASSQDWSGAYNEQFF.

A single count supports this clone. This chain uses TRBV6-5 with TRBJ1-2, with D possibly being TRBD1 (6 bases). The V gene lost 4 bases and the J gene lost 2 bases, with 11 bases spanning the gap. CDR3 length: 14 amino acids. Germline V gene data show CDR1 as MNHEY and CDR2 as SVGAGI. Here the CDR3 DNA reads TGTGCCAGCAGTTTACAGGGATTCAACTATGGCTACACCTTC. It codes for CASSLQGFNYGYTF.

The chain is built from TRBV9 and TRBJ2-7; D remains ambiguous. In germline, CDR1 is SGDLS, CDR2 YYNGEE. V lost 0 bases, J lost 7 bases, and 11 bases lay in between. CDR3 length: 13 residues. The chain's CDR3 is CASSVGSSEEQYF. CDR3 bases: TGTGCCAGCAGCGTAGGTAGTAGTGAAGAGCAGTACTTC.

In its sample, this clone was seen a few times. V usage is TRBV19 and J usage is TRBJ2-5; D gene uncertain. CDR1 and CDR2 from the germline V gene are LNHDA and SQIVND (reference sequence). Trimming removed 3 bases from V and 1 base from J, with 15 bases in between. This CDR3 is 16 amino acids long. The CDR3 spells CASSIRRLSSQETQYF. The CDR3 bases are TGTGCCAGTAGTATTCGGCGGCTATCCTCCCAAGAGACCCAGTACTTC.

The chain carries TRBV11-3 and TRBJ2-2; 9 bases fit TRBD2. With 7 bases clipped from V and 5 bases from J, the junction kept 8 bases outside the gene matches. This CDR3 region has 15 residues. CDR1 and CDR2 from the germline V gene are SGHNT and YENEEA. The DNA for the CDR3 is TGTGCCAGCACCCATGGGCTAGCGGGGACCGGGGAGCTGTTTTTT. Encoded protein: CASTHGLAGTGELFF.

The rearrangement links TRBV6-1 to TRBJ1-2; D not certain. The CDR3 is made up of 13 amino acids. Germline V lookup: CDR1 MNHNS, CDR2 SASEGT. V dropped 3 bases and J dropped 3 bases, with 8 bases sitting between them. In DNA, the CDR3 is TGTGCCAGCAGTGATCCGGGGTACTATGGCTACACCTTC. It encodes CASSDPGYYGYTF.